This T cell receptor beta chain derives from a study of T cell responses to AZD1222 COVID-19 vaccine. This CDR3 contains 16 residues. Germline values: CDR1 MGHDK, CDR2 SYGVNS. V was shortened by 3 bases and J by 3 bases, with 18 bases between the two germline ends. In its sample, this clone was seen a few times. Assay: immunoSEQ multiplex PCR; the TCRdb copy retains only in-frame clones and omits some. This table has 85,000 to 95,000 clones, approximately 89% appearing once. This sequence was found in an adult who received the AZD1222 COVID-19 vaccine. V usage is TRBV25-1 and J usage is TRBJ2-7, with D uncertain. The sequencing used peripheral blood, collected 28 days after the second AZD1222 dose. CDR3 DNA sequence: TGTGCCAGCAGTGATAAGACGGGTCAGTCCTACTACGAGCAGTACTTC. Protein: CASSDKTGQSYYEQYF.